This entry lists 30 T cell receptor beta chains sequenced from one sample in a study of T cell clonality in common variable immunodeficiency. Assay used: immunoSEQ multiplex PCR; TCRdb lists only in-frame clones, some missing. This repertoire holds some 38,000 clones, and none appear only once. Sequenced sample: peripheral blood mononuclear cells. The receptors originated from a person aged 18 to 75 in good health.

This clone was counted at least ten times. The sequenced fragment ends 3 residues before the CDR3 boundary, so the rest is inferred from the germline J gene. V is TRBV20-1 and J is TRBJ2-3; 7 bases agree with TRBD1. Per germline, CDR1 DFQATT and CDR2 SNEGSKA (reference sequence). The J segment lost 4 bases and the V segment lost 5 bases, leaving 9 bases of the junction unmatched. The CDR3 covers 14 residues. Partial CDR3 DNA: TGCAGTGCTTATGACAGGGTAAAGGCAGATACG. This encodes CSAYDRVKADT. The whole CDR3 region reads CSAYDRVKADTQYF.

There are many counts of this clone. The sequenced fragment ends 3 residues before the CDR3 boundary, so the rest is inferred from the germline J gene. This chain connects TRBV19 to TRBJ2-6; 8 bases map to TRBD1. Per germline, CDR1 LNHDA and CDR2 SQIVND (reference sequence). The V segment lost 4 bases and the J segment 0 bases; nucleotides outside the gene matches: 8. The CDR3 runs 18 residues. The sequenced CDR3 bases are TGTGCCAGTAGTAGTCCCGGGACAGGCTTCTCTGGGGCCAACGTC. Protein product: CASSSPGTGFSGANV. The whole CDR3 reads CASSSPGTGFSGANVLTF.

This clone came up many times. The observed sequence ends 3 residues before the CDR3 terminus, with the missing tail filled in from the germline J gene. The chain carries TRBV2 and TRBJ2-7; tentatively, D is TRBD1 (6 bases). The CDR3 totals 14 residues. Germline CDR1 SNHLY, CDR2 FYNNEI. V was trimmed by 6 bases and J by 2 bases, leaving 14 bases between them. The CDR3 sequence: CASRNRVSPYEQYF. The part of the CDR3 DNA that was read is TGTGCCAGCAGGAACAGGGTAAGCCCCTACGAG.

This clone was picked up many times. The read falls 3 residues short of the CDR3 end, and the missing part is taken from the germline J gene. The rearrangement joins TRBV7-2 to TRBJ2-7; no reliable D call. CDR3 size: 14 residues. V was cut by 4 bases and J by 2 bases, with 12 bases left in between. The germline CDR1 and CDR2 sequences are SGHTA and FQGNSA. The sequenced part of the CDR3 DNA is TGTGCCAGCAGCTCGACAAATACACCCTACGAG. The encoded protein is CASSSTNTPYE. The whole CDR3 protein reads CASSSTNTPYEQYF.

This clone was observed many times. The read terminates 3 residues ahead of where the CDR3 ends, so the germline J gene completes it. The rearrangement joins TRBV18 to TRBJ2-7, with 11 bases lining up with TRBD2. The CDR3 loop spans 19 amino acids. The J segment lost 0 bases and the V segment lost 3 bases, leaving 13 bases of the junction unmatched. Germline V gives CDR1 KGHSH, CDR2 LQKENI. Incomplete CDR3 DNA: TGTGCCAGCTCACCCAATCCCGGGACTAGCGGATCTAGCTCCTACGAG. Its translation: CASSPNPGTSGSSSYE. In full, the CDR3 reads CASSPNPGTSGSSSYEQYF.

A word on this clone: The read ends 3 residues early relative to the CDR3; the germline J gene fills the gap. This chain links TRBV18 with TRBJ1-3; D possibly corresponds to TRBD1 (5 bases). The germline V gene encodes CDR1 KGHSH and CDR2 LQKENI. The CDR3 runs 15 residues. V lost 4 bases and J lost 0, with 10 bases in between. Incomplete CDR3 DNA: TGTGCCAGCTCACAAGGCAGGGACTCTGGAAACACC. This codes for CASSQGRDSGNT. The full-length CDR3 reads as CASSQGRDSGNTIYF.

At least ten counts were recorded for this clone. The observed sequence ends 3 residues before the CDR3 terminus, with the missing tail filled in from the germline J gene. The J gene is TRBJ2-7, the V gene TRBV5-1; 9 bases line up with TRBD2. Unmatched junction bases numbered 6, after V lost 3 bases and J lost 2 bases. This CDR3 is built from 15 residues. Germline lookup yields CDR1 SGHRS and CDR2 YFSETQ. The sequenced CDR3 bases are TGCGCCAGCAGCTGGGAGACTAGCGGTCCCTACGAG. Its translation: CASSWETSGPYE. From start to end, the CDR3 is CASSWETSGPYEQYF.

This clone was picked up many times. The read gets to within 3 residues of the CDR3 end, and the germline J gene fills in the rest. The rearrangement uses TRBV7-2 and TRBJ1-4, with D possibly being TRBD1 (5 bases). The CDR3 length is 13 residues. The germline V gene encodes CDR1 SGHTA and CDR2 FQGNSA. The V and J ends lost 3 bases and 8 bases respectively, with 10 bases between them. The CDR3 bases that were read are TGTGCCAGCAGCTTTGGACCAGGGGAAAAA. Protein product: CASSFGPGEK. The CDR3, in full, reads CASSFGPGEKLFF.

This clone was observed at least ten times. CDR3 amino acids: CASSADRLTETQYF. Incomplete CDR3 DNA: TGTGCCAGCAGTGCCGACAGGCTTACAGAGACC. The rearrangement uses TRBV6-1 and TRBJ2-5, with D possibly TRBD1 on 6 matching bases. The read ends 3 residues early relative to the CDR3; the germline J gene fills the gap. Germline CDR1 and CDR2: MNHNS and SASEGT. Trimming took 4 bases from V and 4 from J, leaving 13 bases between them. This CDR3 contains 14 residues.

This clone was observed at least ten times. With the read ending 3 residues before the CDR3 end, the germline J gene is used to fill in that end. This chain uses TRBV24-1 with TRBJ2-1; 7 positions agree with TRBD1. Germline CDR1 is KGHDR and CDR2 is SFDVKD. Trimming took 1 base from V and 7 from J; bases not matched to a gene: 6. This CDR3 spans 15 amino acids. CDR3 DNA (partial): TGTGCCACCAGTGATTTTTGGGGCAGGGGGAATGAG. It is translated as CATSDFWGRGNE. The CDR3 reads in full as CATSDFWGRGNEQFF.

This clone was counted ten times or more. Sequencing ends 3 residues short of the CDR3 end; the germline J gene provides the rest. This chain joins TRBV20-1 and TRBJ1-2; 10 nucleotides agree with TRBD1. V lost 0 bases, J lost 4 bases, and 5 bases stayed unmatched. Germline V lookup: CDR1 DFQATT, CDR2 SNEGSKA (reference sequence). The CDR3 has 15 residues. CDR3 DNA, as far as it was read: TGCAGTGCTAGAGAGGGGACAGGGGATCTCTATGGC. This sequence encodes CSAREGTGDLYG. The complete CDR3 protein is CSAREGTGDLYGYTF.

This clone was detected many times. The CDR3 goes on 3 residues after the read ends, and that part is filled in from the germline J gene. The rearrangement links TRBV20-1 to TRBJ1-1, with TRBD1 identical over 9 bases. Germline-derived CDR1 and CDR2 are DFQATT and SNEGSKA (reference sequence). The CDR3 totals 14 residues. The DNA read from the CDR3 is TGCAGTGCTAGATTTCCCTCCGGGACAGGGCAA. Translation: CSARFPSGTGQ. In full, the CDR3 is CSARFPSGTGQAFF.

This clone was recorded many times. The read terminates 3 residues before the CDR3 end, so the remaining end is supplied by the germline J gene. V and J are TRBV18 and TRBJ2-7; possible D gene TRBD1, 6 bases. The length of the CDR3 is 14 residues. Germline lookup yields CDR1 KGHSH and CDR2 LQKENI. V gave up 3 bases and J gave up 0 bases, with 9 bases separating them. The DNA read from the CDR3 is TGTGCCAGCTCACCTGACAGGACCTCCTACGAG. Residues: CASSPDRTSYE. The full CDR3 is CASSPDRTSYEQYF.

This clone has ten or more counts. The DNA read from the CDR3 is TGTGCCAGCAGTTTCAGAGGGGCGCTGAGCACAGATACG. It yields the protein CASSFRGALSTDT. The full CDR3 protein is CASSFRGALSTDTQYF. The rearrangement joins TRBV12-3 or TRBV12-4 to TRBJ2-3, with D perhaps matching TRBD1 or TRBD2 (5 bases each). Coverage ceases 3 residues before the CDR3 finishes, and the germline J gene fills in the end. The CDR3 sequence is 16 residues long. V was clipped by 3 bases and J by 0 bases, with 13 bases between them.

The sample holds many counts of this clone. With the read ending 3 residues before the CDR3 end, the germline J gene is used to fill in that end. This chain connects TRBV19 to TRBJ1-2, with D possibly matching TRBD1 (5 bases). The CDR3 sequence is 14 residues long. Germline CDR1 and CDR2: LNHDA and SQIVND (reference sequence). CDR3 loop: CASTVGRGEEGYTF. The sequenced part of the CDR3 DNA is TGTGCCAGTACCGTGGGGAGGGGAGAAGAAGGC.

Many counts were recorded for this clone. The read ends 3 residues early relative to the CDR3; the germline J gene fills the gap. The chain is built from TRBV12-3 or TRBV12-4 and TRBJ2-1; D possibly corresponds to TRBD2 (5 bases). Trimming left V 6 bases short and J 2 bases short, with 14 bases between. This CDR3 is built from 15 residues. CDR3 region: CASSHKAETYNEQFF. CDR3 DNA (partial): TGTGCCAGCAGCCATAAAGCGGAGACCTACAATGAG.

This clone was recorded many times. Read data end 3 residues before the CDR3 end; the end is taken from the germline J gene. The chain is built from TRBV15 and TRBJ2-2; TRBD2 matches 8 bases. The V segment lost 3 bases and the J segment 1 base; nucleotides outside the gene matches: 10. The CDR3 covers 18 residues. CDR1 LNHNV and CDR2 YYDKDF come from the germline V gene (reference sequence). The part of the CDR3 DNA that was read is TGTGCCACCAGCAGGCAAGGGATGGGACTAGGGAACACCGGGGAG. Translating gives CATSRQGMGLGNTGE. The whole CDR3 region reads CATSRQGMGLGNTGELFF.

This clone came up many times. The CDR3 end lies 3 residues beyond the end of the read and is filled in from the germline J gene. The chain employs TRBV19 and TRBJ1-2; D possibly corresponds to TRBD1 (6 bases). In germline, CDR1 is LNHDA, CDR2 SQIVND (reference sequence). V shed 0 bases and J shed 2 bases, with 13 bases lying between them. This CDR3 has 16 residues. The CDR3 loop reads CASSIERGGDNYGYTF. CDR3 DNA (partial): TGTGCCAGTAGTATAGAGAGGGGGGGAGACAACTATGGC.

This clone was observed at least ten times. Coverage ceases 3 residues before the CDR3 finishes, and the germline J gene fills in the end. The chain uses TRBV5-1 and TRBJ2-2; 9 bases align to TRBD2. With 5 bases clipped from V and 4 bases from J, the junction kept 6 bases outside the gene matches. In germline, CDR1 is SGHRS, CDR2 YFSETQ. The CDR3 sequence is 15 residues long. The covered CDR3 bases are TGCGCCAGCAGACTGCGGGGGGGGTCCACCGGGGAG. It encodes CASRLRGGSTGE. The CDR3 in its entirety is CASRLRGGSTGELFF.

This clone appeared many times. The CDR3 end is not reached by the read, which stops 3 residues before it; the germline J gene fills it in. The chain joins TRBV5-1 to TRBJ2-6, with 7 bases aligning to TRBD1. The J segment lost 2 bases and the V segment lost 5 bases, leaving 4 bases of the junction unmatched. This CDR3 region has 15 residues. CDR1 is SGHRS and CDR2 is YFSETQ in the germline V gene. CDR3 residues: CASRPQGAGANVLTF. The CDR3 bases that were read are TGCGCCAGCAGGCCGCAGGGGGCTGGGGCCAACGTC.

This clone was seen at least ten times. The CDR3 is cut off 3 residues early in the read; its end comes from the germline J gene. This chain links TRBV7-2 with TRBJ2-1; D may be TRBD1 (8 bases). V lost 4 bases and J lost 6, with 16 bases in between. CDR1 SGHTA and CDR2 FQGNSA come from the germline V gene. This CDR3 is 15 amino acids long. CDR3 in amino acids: CASSYRGGDSNEQFF. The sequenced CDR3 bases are TGTGCCAGCAGCTACAGGGGGGGAGATAGCAATGAG.

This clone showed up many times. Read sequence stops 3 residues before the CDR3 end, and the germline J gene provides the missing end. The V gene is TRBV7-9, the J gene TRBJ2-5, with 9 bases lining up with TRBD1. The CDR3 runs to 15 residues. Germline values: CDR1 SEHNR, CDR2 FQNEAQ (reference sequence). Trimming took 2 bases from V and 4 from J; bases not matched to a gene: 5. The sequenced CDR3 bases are TGTGCCAGCAGCTTAACTGGGACAGGGCTAGAGACC. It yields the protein CASSLTGTGLET. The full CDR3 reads CASSLTGTGLETQYF.

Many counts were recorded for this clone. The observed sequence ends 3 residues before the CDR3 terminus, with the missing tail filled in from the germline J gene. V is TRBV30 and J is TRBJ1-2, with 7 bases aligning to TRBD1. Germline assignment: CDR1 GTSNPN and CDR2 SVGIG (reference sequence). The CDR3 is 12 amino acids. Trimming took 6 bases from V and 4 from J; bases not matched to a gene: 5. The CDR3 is CACLRDSYGYTF. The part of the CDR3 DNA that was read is TGTGCCTGCCTACGGGACAGCTATGGC. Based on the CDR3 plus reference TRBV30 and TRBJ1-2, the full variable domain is SQTIHQWPATLVQPVGSPLSLECTVEGTSNPNLYWYRQAAGRGLQLLFYSVGIGQISSEVPQNLSASRPQDRQFILSSKKLLLSDSGFYLCACLRDSYGYTFGSGTRLTVV.

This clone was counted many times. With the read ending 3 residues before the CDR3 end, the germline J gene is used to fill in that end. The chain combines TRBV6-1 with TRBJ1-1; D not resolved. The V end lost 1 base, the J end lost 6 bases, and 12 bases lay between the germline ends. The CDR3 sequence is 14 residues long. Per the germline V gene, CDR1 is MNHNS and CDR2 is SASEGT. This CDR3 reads CASSEGNLISEAFF. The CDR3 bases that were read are TGTGCCAGCAGTGAAGGAAACTTGATATCTGAA.

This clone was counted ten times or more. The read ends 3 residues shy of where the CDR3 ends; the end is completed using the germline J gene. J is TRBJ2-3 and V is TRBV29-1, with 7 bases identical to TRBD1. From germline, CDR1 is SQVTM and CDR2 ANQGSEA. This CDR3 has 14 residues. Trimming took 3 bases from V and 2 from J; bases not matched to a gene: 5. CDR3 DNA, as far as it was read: TGCAGCGTTGACCTGGGACAGATCACAGATACG. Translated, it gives CSVDLGQITDT. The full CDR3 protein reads CSVDLGQITDTQYF.

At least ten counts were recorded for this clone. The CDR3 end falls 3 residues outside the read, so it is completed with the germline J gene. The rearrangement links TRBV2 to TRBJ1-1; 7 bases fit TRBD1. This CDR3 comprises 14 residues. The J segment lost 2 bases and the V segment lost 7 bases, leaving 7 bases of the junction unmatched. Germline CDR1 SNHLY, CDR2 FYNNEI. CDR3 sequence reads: CASTRQGGNTEAFF. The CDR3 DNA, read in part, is TGTGCCAGCACCCGACAGGGCGGAAACACTGAA.

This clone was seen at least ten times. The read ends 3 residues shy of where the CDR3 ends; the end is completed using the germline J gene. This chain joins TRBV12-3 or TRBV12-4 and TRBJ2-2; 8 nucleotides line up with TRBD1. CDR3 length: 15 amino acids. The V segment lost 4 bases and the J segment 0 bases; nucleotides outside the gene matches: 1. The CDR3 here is CASSWDRTNTGELFF. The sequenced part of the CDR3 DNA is TGTGCCAGCAGTTGGGACAGGACGAACACCGGGGAG.

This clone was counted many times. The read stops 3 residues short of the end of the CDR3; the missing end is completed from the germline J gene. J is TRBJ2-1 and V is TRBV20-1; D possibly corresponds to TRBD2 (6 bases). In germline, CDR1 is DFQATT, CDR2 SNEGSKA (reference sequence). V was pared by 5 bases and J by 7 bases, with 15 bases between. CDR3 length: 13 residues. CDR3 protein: CSAHLGLLNEQFF. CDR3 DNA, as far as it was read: TGCAGTGCTCACCTGGGACTTTTAAATGAG.

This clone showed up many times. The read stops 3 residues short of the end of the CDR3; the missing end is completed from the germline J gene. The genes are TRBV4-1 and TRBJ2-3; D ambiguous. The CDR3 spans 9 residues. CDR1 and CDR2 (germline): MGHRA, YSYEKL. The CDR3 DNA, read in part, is TGCGCCAGCAGTGCGGCG. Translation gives CASSAA. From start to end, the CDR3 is CASSAAQYF.

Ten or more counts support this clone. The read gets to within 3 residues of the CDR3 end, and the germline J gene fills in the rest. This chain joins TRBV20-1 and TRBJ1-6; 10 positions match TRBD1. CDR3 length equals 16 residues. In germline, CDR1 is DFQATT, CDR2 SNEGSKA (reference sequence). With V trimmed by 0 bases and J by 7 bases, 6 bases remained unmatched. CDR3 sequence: CSAREGGQGPNSPLHF. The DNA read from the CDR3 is TGCAGTGCTAGAGAAGGGGGACAGGGGCCCAATTCACCC.